The next 20 T cell receptor beta chains were all read from a single sample in a study of T cell repertoires and leukemia-associated antigens. No antigen has been identified for these receptors. Each CDR3 protein gets one entry after TCRdb re-called the 5' RACE reads with MiXCR. The sample has about 10,000 distinct CDR3 sequences, around 40% seen once; the top ten hold under 35%. The material sequenced was CD3+ T cells sorted from blood and cultured. These receptors were obtained from a female donor in good health.

This clonotype was seen more than once but under ten times. The chain uses TRBV29-1 and TRBJ2-1; no clear D. There are 10 residues in the CDR3. Germline CDR1 reads SQVTM; CDR2 reads ANQGSEA. The V end lost 3 bases, the J end lost 6 bases, and 3 bases lay between the germline ends. The CDR3 sequence is CSVESNEQFF. CDR3 nucleotides: TGCAGCGTTGAGTCCAATGAGCAGTTCTTC.

By sample fraction, this clonotype is medium-sized (0.01 to 0.1%). The chain is built from TRBV11-2 and TRBJ2-1; 10 bases map to TRBD2. The CDR3 length is 15 residues. Germline lookup yields CDR1 SGHAT and CDR2 FQNNGV. The V and J ends lost 5 bases and 4 bases, in that order; junction bases with no gene match: 5. CDR3: CASSTGLAEYNEQFF. The CDR3 DNA follows: TGTGCCAGCAGCACCGGACTAGCGGAATACAATGAGCAGTTCTTC. Based on the CDR3 plus reference TRBV11-2 and TRBJ2-1, the full variable domain is EAGVAQSPRYKIIEKRQSVAFWCNPISGHATLYWYQQILGQGPKLLIQFQNNGVVDDSQLPKDRFSAERLKGVDSTLKIQPAKLEDSAVYLCASSTGLAEYNEQFFGPGTRLTVL.

The V call is TRBV5-1, the J call TRBJ2-3, with 11 bases matching TRBD2. This CDR3 contains 16 residues. V trimming: 4 bases; J trimming: 4 bases; junction bases outside the gene matches: 8. Germline CDR1 reads SGHRS; CDR2 reads YFSETQ. The CDR3 sequence: CASSAPLAGGSDTQYF. The DNA for the CDR3 is TGCGCCAGCAGCGCTCCCCTAGCGGGAGGTTCAGATACGCAGTATTTT.

This clonotype occurred many times. The chain couples TRBV6-5 to TRBJ2-7; 7 bases fit TRBD1. The CDR3 has 15 amino acids. Trimming took 4 bases from V and 0 from J; bases not matched to a gene: 6. Germline V gene lookup returns CDR1 MNHEY and CDR2 SVGAGI. In DNA form, the CDR3 reads TGTGCCAGCAGTTTTTCGGGACAGTTCTCCTACGAGCAGTACTTC. Translating gives CASSFSGQFSYEQYF.

At least ten counts were recorded for this clonotype. The CDR3 region has the DNA TGTGCCAGCAGCTTAGATCGGACGGGAGGTGAGCAGTTCTTC. This gives the protein CASSLDRTGGEQFF. The chain joins TRBV11-2 to TRBJ2-1; 7 positions agree with TRBD2. The CDR3 sequence is 14 residues long. The V segment lost 0 bases and the J segment 9 bases; nucleotides outside the gene matches: 5. The germline gives CDR1 SGHAT, CDR2 FQNNGV.

The rearrangement joins TRBV4-2 to TRBJ1-6; TRBD1 is a possible D gene (5 bases). Trimming stripped 1 base from V and 8 bases from J, with 15 bases between. Germline V gives CDR1 LGHNA, CDR2 YNFKEQ. This CDR3 contains 16 residues. The CDR3 region is CASSQAGESYDSPLHF. CDR3 in DNA: TGTGCCAGCAGCCAAGCGGGGGAGTCTTATGATTCACCCCTCCACTTT.

V is TRBV20-1 and J is TRBJ1-6, with 9 nucleotides matching TRBD1. With 2 bases clipped from V and 7 bases from J, the junction kept 9 bases outside the gene matches. Germline-derived CDR1 and CDR2 are DFQATT and SNEGSKA (reference sequence). The CDR3 is made up of 16 amino acids. The CDR3: CSARPSTGGRNSPLHF. The CDR3 DNA follows: TGCAGTGCTAGACCCTCGACAGGGGGACGGAATTCACCCCTCCACTTT.

The table lists this clonotype with a few counts. The V gene is TRBV3-1, the J gene TRBJ2-7; D unclear. In germline, CDR1 is LGHDT, CDR2 YNNKEL (reference sequence). V gave up 1 base and J gave up 1 base, with 8 bases separating them. The CDR3 spans 14 residues. The CDR3 sequence is CASSQVVGSYEQYF. The CDR3 DNA follows: TGTGCCAGCAGCCAAGTTGTCGGTTCCTACGAGCAGTACTTC.

A note on this clonotype: One junction end disagrees with the germline gene, perhaps due to a read error. The chain joins TRBV9 to TRBJ2-1; 10 bases agree with TRBD2. CDR3 size: 17 residues. CDR1 SGDLS and CDR2 YYNGEE come from the germline V gene. CDR3 DNA: TGCGCCAGCAGCGCCAACCCACGAGCGGGAGGGACCAATGAGCAGTTCTTC. It specifies CASSANPRAGGTNEQFF. The full variable domain, in which reference TRBV9 and TRBJ2-1 provide the parts outside the CDR3, is DSGVTQTPKHLITATGQRVTLRCSPRSGDLSVYWYQQSLDQGLQFLIQYYNGEERAKGNILERFSAQQFPDLHSELNLSSLELGDSALYFCASSANPRAGGTNEQFFGPGTRLTVL.

This clonotype was seen once. Here the CDR3 omits its conserved ending phenylalanine or tryptophan, so a read error is the likely source. The chain's CDR3 is CATQGAGEQFI. The CDR3 nucleotides are TGTGCCACCCAAGGGGCGGGTGAGCAGTTCATC. The chain recombines TRBV6-6 with TRBJ2-1; D is possibly TRBD1 or TRBD2 (5 bases each). The CDR3 totals 11 residues. V dropped 10 bases and J dropped 9 bases, with 13 bases sitting between them. Germline CDR1 reads MNHNY; CDR2 reads SVGAGI (reference sequence).

Within the sample, this clonotype is medium-sized. J is TRBJ2-5 and V is TRBV7-8; D is perhaps TRBD2 (6 bases). CDR1 SGHVS and CDR2 FQNEAQ come from the germline V gene. V was trimmed by 5 bases and J by 4 bases, leaving 8 bases between them. CDR3 length equals 12 residues. The CDR3 spells CASSQAGETQYF. CDR3 nucleotides: TGTGCCAGCAGCCAAGCGGGAGAGACCCAGTACTTC. Drawing the rest from reference TRBV7-8 and TRBJ2-5, the complete variable domain is GAGVSQSPRYKVAKRGQDVALRCDPISGHVSLFWYQQALGQGPEFLTYFQNEAQLDKSGLPSDRFFAERPEGSVSTLKIQRTQQEDSAVYLCASSQAGETQYFGPGTRLLVL.

With regard to this clonotype: One junction end disagrees with the germline gene, perhaps due to a read error. The genes are TRBV20-1 and TRBJ2-1, with a tentative D call TRBD1 (6 bases). CDR1 DFQATT and CDR2 SNEGSKA come from the germline V gene (reference sequence). The length of the CDR3 is 11 residues. The CDR3 protein is CSAADFQGQLF. Written as DNA, the CDR3 is TGCAGTGCTGCAGACTTCCAGGGGCAGCTCTTC.

This clonotype was observed many times. V is TRBV5-5 and J is TRBJ2-7; D is unclear. CDR3 length: 13 amino acids. Germline CDR1 and CDR2: SGHKS and YYEKEE (reference sequence). The V and J ends lost 4 bases and 3 bases respectively, with 11 bases between them. This chain's CDR3 is CASSLSTYYEQYF. The CDR3 nucleotides read TGTGCCAGCAGCCTAAGTACCTACTACGAGCAGTACTTC.

This clonotype is medium-sized (0.01 to 0.1%) within its sample. This chain uses TRBV11-3 with TRBJ2-5; D is ambiguous. The CDR3 consists of 14 residues. V lost 4 bases, J lost 3 bases, and 12 bases lay in between. Germline CDR1 SGHNT, CDR2 YENEEA. The CDR3 here is CASSSFKGKETQYF. In nucleotides, the CDR3 is TGTGCCAGCAGCTCGTTTAAGGGTAAAGAGACCCAGTACTTC. Full variable domain (rest looked up from reference TRBV11-3 and TRBJ2-5): EAGVVQSPRYKIIEKKQPVAFWCNPISGHNTLYWYLQNLGQGPELLIRYENEEAVDDSQLPKDRFSAERLKGVDSTLKIQPAELGDSAVYLCASSSFKGKETQYFGPGTRLLVL.

The J gene is TRBJ2-3, the V gene TRBV29-1, with D hard to call. Germline CDR1 is SQVTM and CDR2 is ANQGSEA. The germline V and J ends were trimmed by 7 bases and 4 bases, with 15 bases remaining between them. The CDR3 is 13 residues long. The DNA of the CDR3 is TGCAGCGCTCAACTCGGTCACGCAGATACGCAGTATTTT. Residues: CSAQLGHADTQYF.

V usage is TRBV6-1 and J usage is TRBJ2-5; TRBD1 agrees at 10 bases. The CDR3 runs to 13 residues. Germline CDR1 reads MNHNS; CDR2 reads SASEGT. J gave up 5 bases and V 5 bases, and 2 bases lay outside the gene matches. CDR3 loop: CASSLDRGETQYF. The CDR3 coding sequence is TGTGCCAGCAGTCTGGACAGGGGGGAGACCCAGTACTTC.

Notes on this clonotype: A read error may produce the germline difference seen at one junction end. The rearrangement links TRBV5-1 to TRBJ2-5, with TRBD2 as a possible D gene (5 bases). Germline loops: CDR1 SGHRS, CDR2 YFSETQ. The CDR3 sequence is 15 residues long. The CDR3 nucleotides are TGCGCCAGCTCCATAGCGTCCTCAGGTGGAGAGATCCAGTACTTC. Protein: CASSIASSGGEIQYF.

This clonotype is large by share. This rearrangement joins TRBV4-1 to TRBJ2-5, with D perhaps matching TRBD1 or TRBD2 (5 bases each). V dropped 4 bases and J dropped 2 bases, with 20 bases sitting between them. In germline, CDR1 is MGHRA, CDR2 YSYEKL. The CDR3 is made up of 17 amino acids. In DNA form, the CDR3 reads TGCGCCAGCAGCCCGGCTACCCCGGGACCGTCGCAAGAGACCCAGTACTTC. It yields the protein CASSPATPGPSQETQYF.

The chain combines TRBV5-5 with TRBJ1-2, with D perhaps TRBD1 (5 bases). Trimming took off 1 base at V and 3 bases at J, with 13 bases between the two ends. CDR1 SGHKS and CDR2 YYEKEE come from the germline V gene (reference sequence). The CDR3 has 15 amino acids. The DNA for the CDR3 is TGTGCCAGCAGCTTGACAGTCCGAGGGGACTATGGCTACACCTTC. Translation gives CASSLTVRGDYGYTF.

This chain connects TRBV24-1 to TRBJ2-2; no clear D gene. Germline assignment: CDR1 KGHDR and CDR2 SFDVKD. This CDR3 spans 12 amino acids. The V end lost 1 base, the J end lost 5 bases, and 1 base lay between the germline ends. The CDR3 loop is CATSDLTGELFF. In DNA, the CDR3 is TGTGCCACCAGTGATTTAACCGGGGAGCTGTTTTTT.